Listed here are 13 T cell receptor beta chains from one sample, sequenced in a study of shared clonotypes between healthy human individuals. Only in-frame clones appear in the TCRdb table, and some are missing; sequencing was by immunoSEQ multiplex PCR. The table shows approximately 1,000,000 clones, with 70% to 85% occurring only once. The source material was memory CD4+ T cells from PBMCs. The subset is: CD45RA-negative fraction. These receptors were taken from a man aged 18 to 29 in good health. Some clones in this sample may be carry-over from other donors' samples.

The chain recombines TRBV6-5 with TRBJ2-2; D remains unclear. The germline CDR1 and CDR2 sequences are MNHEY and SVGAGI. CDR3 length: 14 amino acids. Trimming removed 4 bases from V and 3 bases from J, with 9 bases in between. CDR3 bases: TGTGCCAGCAGTTCAAACAGTTACACCGGGGAGCTGTTTTTT. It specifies CASSSNSYTGELFF.

CDR3 DNA: TGTGCCAGCAGTGATCCAGCGGGAGCGGCCTACGAGCAGTACTTC. The encoded protein is CASSDPAGAAYEQYF. The chain couples TRBV25-1 to TRBJ2-7; 8 bases fit TRBD2. The germline V gene has CDR1 MGHDK and CDR2 SYGVNS. The CDR3 extends over 15 amino acids. The trim removed 3 bases at V and 2 bases at J, leaving 6 bases unmatched.

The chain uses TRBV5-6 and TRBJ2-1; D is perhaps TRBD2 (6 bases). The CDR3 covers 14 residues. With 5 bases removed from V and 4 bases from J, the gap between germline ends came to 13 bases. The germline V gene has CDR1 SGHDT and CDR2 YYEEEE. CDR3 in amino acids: CASRGLSGYNEQFF. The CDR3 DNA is TGTGCCAGCAGGGGACTCAGTGGGTACAATGAGCAGTTCTTC.

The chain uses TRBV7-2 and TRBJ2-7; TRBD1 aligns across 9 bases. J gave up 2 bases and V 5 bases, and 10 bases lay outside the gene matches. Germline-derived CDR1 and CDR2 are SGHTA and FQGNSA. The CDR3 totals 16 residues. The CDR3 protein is CASSRGRDRVTYEQYF. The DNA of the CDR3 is TGTGCCAGCAGCCGGGGCCGGGACAGGGTTACCTACGAGCAGTACTTC.

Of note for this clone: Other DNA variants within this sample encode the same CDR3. The CDR3 sequence: CASSGGGLGEKLFF. In DNA form, the CDR3 reads TGTGCCAGCAGCGGCGGGGGGCTAGGCGAAAAACTGTTTTTT. The J gene is TRBJ1-4, the V gene TRBV6-1, with D possibly being TRBD1 (6 bases). The CDR3 is 14 amino acids. Germline CDR1 and CDR2: MNHNS and SASEGT. Trimming cost V 6 bases and J 8 bases, with 16 bases left between them.

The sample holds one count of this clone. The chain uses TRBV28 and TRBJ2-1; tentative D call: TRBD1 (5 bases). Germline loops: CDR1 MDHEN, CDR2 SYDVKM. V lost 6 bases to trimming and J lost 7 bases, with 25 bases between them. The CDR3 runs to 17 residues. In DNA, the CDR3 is TGTGCCAGCAGACGTAGGCCGTACACAGGACCAAGGAATGAGCAGTTCTTC. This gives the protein CASRRRPYTGPRNEQFF.

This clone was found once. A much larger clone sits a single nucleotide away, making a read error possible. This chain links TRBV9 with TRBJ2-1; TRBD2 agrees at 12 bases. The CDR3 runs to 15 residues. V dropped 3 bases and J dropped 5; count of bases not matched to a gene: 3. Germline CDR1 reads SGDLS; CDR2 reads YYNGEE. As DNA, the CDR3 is TGTGCCAGCAGCGGTCCTAGCGGGAGGGACAATGAGCAGTTCTTC. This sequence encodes CASSGPSGRDNEQFF.

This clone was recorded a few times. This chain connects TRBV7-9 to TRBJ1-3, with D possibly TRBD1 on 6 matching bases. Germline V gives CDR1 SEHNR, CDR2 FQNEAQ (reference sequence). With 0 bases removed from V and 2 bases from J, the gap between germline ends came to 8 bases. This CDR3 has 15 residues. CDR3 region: CASSLAGHPGNTIYF. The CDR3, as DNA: TGTGCCAGCAGCTTAGCGGGACACCCTGGAAACACCATATATTTT.

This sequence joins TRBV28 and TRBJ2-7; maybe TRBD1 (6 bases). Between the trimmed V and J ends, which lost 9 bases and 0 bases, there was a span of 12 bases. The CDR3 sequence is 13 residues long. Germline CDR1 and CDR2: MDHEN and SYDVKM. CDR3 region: CASLDRNSYEQYF. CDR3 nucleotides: TGTGCCAGTTTAGACAGGAACTCCTACGAGCAGTACTTC.

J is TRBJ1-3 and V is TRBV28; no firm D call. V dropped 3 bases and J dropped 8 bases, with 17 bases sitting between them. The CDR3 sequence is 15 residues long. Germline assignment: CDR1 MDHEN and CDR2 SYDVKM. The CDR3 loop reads CASSLSIAAGYTIYF. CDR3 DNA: TGTGCCAGCAGTTTGAGCATCGCCGCTGGTTACACCATATATTTT.

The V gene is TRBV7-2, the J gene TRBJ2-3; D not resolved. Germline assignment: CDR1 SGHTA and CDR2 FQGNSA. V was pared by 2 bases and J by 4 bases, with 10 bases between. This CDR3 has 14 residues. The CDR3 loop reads CASSLNSPPDTQYF. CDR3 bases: TGTGCCAGCAGCTTAAACAGCCCGCCAGATACGCAGTATTTT.

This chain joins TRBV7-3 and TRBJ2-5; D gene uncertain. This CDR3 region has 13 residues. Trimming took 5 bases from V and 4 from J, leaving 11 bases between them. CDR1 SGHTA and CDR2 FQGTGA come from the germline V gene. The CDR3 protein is CASSLGSGETQYF. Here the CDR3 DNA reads TGTGCCAGCAGCCTGGGGTCGGGAGAGACCCAGTACTTC.

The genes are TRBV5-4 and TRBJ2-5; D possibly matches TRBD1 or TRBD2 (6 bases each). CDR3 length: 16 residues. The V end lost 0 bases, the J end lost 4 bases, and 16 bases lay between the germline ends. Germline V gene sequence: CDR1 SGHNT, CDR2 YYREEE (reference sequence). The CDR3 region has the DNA TGTGCCAGCAGCTTGGGGTCCGGGGGCGCGAGAGAGACCCAGTACTTC. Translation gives CASSLGSGGARETQYF. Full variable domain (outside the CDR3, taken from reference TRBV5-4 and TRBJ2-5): ETGVTQSPTHLIKTRGQQVTLRCSSQSGHNTVSWYQQALGQGPQFIFQYYREEENGRGNFPPRFSGLQFPNYSSELNVNALELDDSALYLCASSLGSGGARETQYFGPGTRLLVL.